The 31 T cell receptor beta chains in this list originate from one sample, sequenced in a study of regulatory T cells in long-lasting Graves disease. The time point: persistent/refractory GD, antithyroid drugs over 5 years with positive TRAb. Following extraction of RNA from PBMCs, that RNA was used to make the TCR library. Arm-PCR of CDR3 regions and iRepertoire HTBI primers were the basis on which TCR beta libraries were built. Using its own MiXCR run on the multiplex PCR reads, TCRdb lists one record per CDR3 protein. This sample has 500,000 to 700,000 distinct CDR3 sequences, with 25% to 30% found just once. The sample in question was peripheral blood mononuclear cells (PBMCs), obtained when the disease was refractory, from a patient treated with antithyroid drugs. The receptors stem from a female donor with Graves disease.

V and J are TRBV12-5 and TRBJ2-7, with TRBD2 matching 10 bases. CDR1 and CDR2 (germline): LGHNT, FRNRAP. The CDR3 is made up of 14 amino acids. V dropped 4 bases and J dropped 3; count of bases not matched to a gene: 3. CDR3 sequence (DNA): TGTGCTAGTGGTTCTAGCGGGGGATACTACGAGCAGTACTTC. Its protein is CASGSSGGYYEQYF. Full variable domain (remainder filled in from reference TRBV12-5 and TRBJ2-7): DARVTQTPRHKVTEMGQEVTMRCQPILGHNTVFWYRQTMMQGLELLAYFRNRAPLDDSGMPKDRFSAEMPDATLATLKIQPSEPRDSAVYFCASGSSGGYYEQYFGPGTRLTVT.

The rearrangement links TRBV5-4 to TRBJ2-1; D unclear. CDR1 SGHNT and CDR2 YYREEE come from the germline V gene (reference sequence). The CDR3 has 15 amino acids. V was clipped by 5 bases and J by 2 bases, with 14 bases between them. The CDR3 sequence: CASSPSQITYNEQFF. CDR3 DNA sequence: TGTGCCAGCAGTCCCAGTCAAATTACCTACAATGAGCAGTTCTTC. Using reference TRBV5-4 and TRBJ2-1 for the parts outside the CDR3, the full variable domain is ETGVTQSPTHLIKTRGQQVTLRCSSQSGHNTVSWYQQALGQGPQFIFQYYREEENGRGNFPPRFSGLQFPNYSSELNVNALELDDSALYLCASSPSQITYNEQFFGPGTRLTVL.

This clonotype was detected many times. The J gene is TRBJ1-5, the V gene TRBV20-1, with unresolved D. The germline V gene encodes CDR1 DFQATT and CDR2 SNEGSKA (reference sequence). V dropped 5 bases and J dropped 5 bases, with 13 bases sitting between them. The CDR3 contains 13 residues. This CDR3 is CSAQDGGDQPQHF. CDR3 sequence (DNA): TGCAGTGCTCAGGACGGTGGTGATCAGCCCCAGCATTTT.

V and J are TRBV11-2 and TRBJ1-4; a possible D gene is TRBD1 (5 bases). The germline gives CDR1 SGHAT, CDR2 FQNNGV. This CDR3 contains 14 residues. V lost 6 bases and J 4 bases, leaving 12 bases between the germline ends. CDR3 sequence: CASRPGRFNEKLFF. The CDR3 DNA reads as TGTGCCAGCAGACCGGGACGGTTTAATGAAAAACTGTTTTTT.

This clonotype was found a few times. This CDR3 reads CASSPLPRPSSYEQYF. DNA of the CDR3: TGCGCCAGCAGCCCCCTTCCCAGGCCAAGCTCCTACGAGCAGTACTTC. The J gene is TRBJ2-7, the V gene TRBV5-1, with D unclear. Germline lookup yields CDR1 SGHRS and CDR2 YFSETQ. V lost 4 bases and J 0 bases, leaving 17 bases between the germline ends. This CDR3 comprises 16 residues.

V is TRBV5-1 and J is TRBJ2-7; D is unclear. Trimming pared 4 bases from V and 3 bases from J, leaving 11 bases between. There are 13 residues in the CDR3. Looked up from germline, CDR1 is SGHRS and CDR2 is YFSETQ. This CDR3 reads CASSNTGVYEQYF. CDR3 bases: TGCGCCAGCAGCAACACTGGGGTCTACGAGCAGTACTTC.

The rearrangement links TRBV20-1 to TRBJ1-1, with 12 bases lining up with TRBD1. The CDR3 totals 17 residues. Trimming at V came to 5 bases and at J to 5 bases, leaving 15 bases not matched to a gene. The germline CDR1 and CDR2 sequences are DFQATT and SNEGSKA (reference sequence). The CDR3 nucleotides read TGCAGTGCTTTAGAGACCGGGACAGGGGGCGGTGGGACTGAAGCTTTCTTT. Protein product: CSALETGTGGGGTEAFF.

The CDR3 here is CASRVFRNQPQHF. The CDR3 nucleotides are TGTGCCAGCAGGGTCTTTCGCAATCAGCCCCAGCATTTT. The chain has TRBV6-2 or TRBV6-3 and TRBJ1-5; D not resolved. The CDR3 sequence is 13 residues long. Germline CDR1 is MNHEY and CDR2 is SVGEGT. V lost 6 bases, J lost 2 bases, and 8 bases lay in between.

This clonotype has at least ten counts. CDR3 loop: CASSLNNNYGYTF. The CDR3 DNA sequence: TGTGCCAGCAGCTTGAATAATAACTATGGCTACACCTTC. The V gene is TRBV28, the J gene TRBJ1-2; D gene unclear. The CDR3 sequence is 13 residues long. V dropped 6 bases and J dropped 1 base, with 9 bases sitting between them. Looked up from germline, CDR1 is MDHEN and CDR2 is SYDVKM.

The V and J genes are TRBV30 and TRBJ1-1; D is possibly TRBD1 (5 bases). CDR1 and CDR2 (germline): GTSNPN, SVGIG (reference sequence). V lost 5 bases, J lost 0 bases, and 13 bases lay in between. The CDR3 runs 14 residues. Here the CDR3 DNA reads TGTGCCTGGCAACGACAGTTCATGAACACTGAAGCTTTCTTT. It codes for CAWQRQFMNTEAFF. Variable domain in full (rest from reference TRBV30 and TRBJ1-1): SQTIHQWPATLVQPVGSPLSLECTVEGTSNPNLYWYRQAAGRGLQLLFYSVGIGQISSEVPQNLSASRPQDRQFILSSKKLLLSDSGFYLCAWQRQFMNTEAFFGQGTRLTVV.

The chain uses TRBV7-9 and TRBJ1-2, with D perhaps matching TRBD1 (5 bases). Germline values: CDR1 SEHNR, CDR2 FQNEAQ (reference sequence). The CDR3 totals 14 residues. V was cut by 5 bases and J by 9 bases, with 19 bases left in between. Here the CDR3 reads CASSLPGLEGSYTF. CDR3 DNA sequence: TGTGCCAGCAGCCTCCCGGGCCTGGAGGGGAGCTACACCTTC.

The V gene is TRBV5-1, the J gene TRBJ1-1; 7 nucleotides align to TRBD1. Germline CDR1 is SGHRS and CDR2 is YFSETQ. With V trimmed by 0 bases and J by 2 bases, 4 bases remained unmatched. CDR3 size: 15 residues. The CDR3 nucleotides read TGCGCCAGCAGCTTGGCCGACAGGGATAACACTGAAGCTTTCTTT. Residues: CASSLADRDNTEAFF.

This clonotype was picked up many times. The chain recombines TRBV20-1 with TRBJ2-5; tentative D call: TRBD1 (6 bases). The length of the CDR3 is 13 residues. Germline values: CDR1 DFQATT, CDR2 SNEGSKA (reference sequence). V lost 7 bases and J 1 base, leaving 13 bases between the germline ends. Written as DNA, the CDR3 is TGCAGTGGTCTTAGGGGGATCCAAGAGACCCAGTACTTC. Translation gives CSGLRGIQETQYF.

The chain couples TRBV27 to TRBJ1-6; TRBD1 matches at 7 bases. From germline, CDR1 is MNHEY and CDR2 SMNVEV (reference sequence). The CDR3 runs to 16 residues. J was trimmed by 7 bases and V by 5 bases; bases with no gene match: 11. The CDR3 sequence is CASSPPGTAINSPLHF. CDR3 nucleotide sequence: TGTGCCAGCAGTCCCCCTGGGACAGCGATCAATTCACCCCTCCACTTT.

This rearrangement joins TRBV6-1 to TRBJ1-2; D gene ambiguous. There are 13 residues in the CDR3. Germline V CDR1 and CDR2: MNHNS, SASEGT. Trimming took 3 bases from V and 4 from J, leaving 9 bases between them. The DNA of the CDR3 is TGTGCCAGCAGTGAGAAGTGGCTCTATGGCTACACCTTC. Translation gives CASSEKWLYGYTF.

Remarks on this clonotype: A much larger clone differs from this one at a single base, so this may be a read error. The chain is built from TRBV11-2 and TRBJ2-7; 9 bases fit TRBD1. The germline V gene has CDR1 SGHAT and CDR2 FQNNGV. Losses at the gene ends were 5 bases for V and 4 bases for J; bases not matched to a gene: 6. CDR3 length equals 14 residues. The CDR3 loop is CASSVWDRAYEQYF. The CDR3 DNA reads as TGTGCCAGCAGCGTCTGGGACAGGGCGTACGAGCAGTACTTC.

The sample holds one count of this clonotype. The chain recombines TRBV27 with TRBJ2-2, with unresolved D. The ends were cut back, 0 bases at V and 6 bases at J, with 17 bases in the middle. CDR1 is MNHEY, CDR2 SMNVEV, per germline (reference sequence). The CDR3 loop spans 17 amino acids. The CDR3 sequence: CASSLSPARTGAGELFF. The CDR3 nucleotides read TGTGCCAGCAGTTTATCGCCGGCCAGAACTGGTGCCGGGGAGCTGTTTTTT.

The genes are TRBV11-2 and TRBJ1-1; 12 nucleotides agree with TRBD1. The junction had 10 bases not matched to a gene; V was cut back by 5 bases and J by 0 bases. The CDR3 contains 18 residues. The germline gives CDR1 SGHAT, CDR2 FQNNGV. Here the CDR3 DNA reads TGTGCCAGCAGCCCAACCGGGACAGGGGGCGCGGTGAACACTGAAGCTTTCTTT. Protein sequence: CASSPTGTGGAVNTEAFF.

The chain recombines TRBV3-1 with TRBJ1-1; possible D gene TRBD1, 6 bases. The CDR3 sequence is 14 residues long. V was cut by 5 bases and J by 2 bases, with 12 bases left in between. The germline V gene has CDR1 LGHDT and CDR2 YNNKEL (reference sequence). CDR3 region: CASSKKGGNTEAFF. Here the CDR3 DNA reads TGTGCCAGCAGCAAAAAGGGGGGAAACACTGAAGCTTTCTTT.

This clonotype was observed many times. This chain connects TRBV6-1 to TRBJ1-2; D remains unclear. Per germline, CDR1 MNHNS and CDR2 SASEGT. The CDR3 spans 15 residues. V was clipped by 0 bases and J by 4 bases, with 12 bases between them. This CDR3 is CASSEAASNSYGYTF. DNA for the CDR3: TGTGCCAGCAGTGAAGCGGCCAGTAATTCCTATGGCTACACCTTC.

There are a few counts of this clonotype. This sequence joins TRBV2 and TRBJ1-1; 8 nucleotides match TRBD1. CDR3 size: 15 residues. With V trimmed by 4 bases and J by 1 base, 5 bases remained unmatched. Germline V gene sequence: CDR1 SNHLY, CDR2 FYNNEI. This CDR3 is CASSGGDRSNTEAFF. The CDR3 DNA follows: TGTGCCAGCAGTGGGGGGGACAGGTCGAACACTGAAGCTTTCTTT.

This clonotype came up a few times. CDR3 in DNA: TGTGCCAGCAGCTCCCCGGGACACCCCAAACTGAACACTGAAGCTTTCTTT. Protein product: CASSSPGHPKLNTEAFF. The chain links TRBV7-9 to TRBJ1-1; maybe TRBD1 (6 bases). Per germline, CDR1 SEHNR and CDR2 FQNEAQ (reference sequence). The CDR3 extends over 17 amino acids. Trimming took off 4 bases at V and 0 bases at J, with 18 bases between the two ends.

In the case of this clonotype: The junction departs from the called germline gene at one end, perhaps through a read error. V and J are TRBV5-4 and TRBJ1-1; TRBD1 might be the D (6 bases). The CDR3 spans 15 residues. The germline gives CDR1 SGHNT, CDR2 YYREEE (reference sequence). The CDR3 DNA reads as TGTACCAGCAGCGAGGAGACAGGCGGTGGCACTGAAGCTTTCTTT. Amino acids: CTSSEETGGGTEAFF.

V and J are TRBV28 and TRBJ1-5; D remains ambiguous. V was clipped by 8 bases and J by 4 bases, with 9 bases between them. The CDR3 consists of 12 residues. Germline V gene lookup returns CDR1 MDHEN and CDR2 SYDVKM. The CDR3 bases are TGTGCCAGCCAGATTTTGAATCAGCCCCAGCATTTT. It encodes CASQILNQPQHF.

The V gene is TRBV5-1, the J gene TRBJ2-1; D is possibly TRBD2 (7 bases). V lost 4 bases, J lost 0 bases, and 14 bases lay in between. CDR1 is SGHRS and CDR2 is YFSETQ in the germline V gene. CDR3 length: 16 residues. The CDR3 reads CASSTGGGSSYNEQFF. CDR3 in DNA: TGCGCCAGCAGCACGGGGGGCGGGAGCTCCTACAATGAGCAGTTCTTC.

This clonotype was seen only a few times. The gene calls are TRBV29-1 and TRBJ2-7; tentative D call: TRBD1 (6 bases). This CDR3 has 12 residues. Germline assignment: CDR1 SQVTM and CDR2 ANQGSEA. Between the trimmed V and J ends, which lost 2 bases and 6 bases, there was a span of 11 bases. The CDR3 reads CSVELRGVEQYF. The CDR3 DNA sequence: TGCAGCGTTGAACTCAGGGGCGTCGAGCAGTACTTC.

This clonotype was observed at least ten times. The chain uses TRBV2 and TRBJ1-4; 9 bases map to TRBD1. CDR1 is SNHLY and CDR2 is FYNNEI in the germline V gene. The CDR3 is made up of 12 amino acids. The V gene end was trimmed by 8 bases and the J gene end by 8 bases; junction bases not matched to a gene: 3. The CDR3 DNA is TGTGCCAGCCGGACAGGGGACGAAAAACTGTTTTTT. Translated: CASRTGDEKLFF.

A single count supports this clonotype. The V gene is TRBV7-9, the J gene TRBJ2-2, with 9 bases lining up with TRBD1. Per the germline V gene, CDR1 is SEHNR and CDR2 is FQNEAQ (reference sequence). The CDR3 sequence is 16 residues long. The ends lost 7 bases at V and 5 bases at J; junction bases unmatched: 11. The DNA for the CDR3 is TGTGCCAGCAACGACCACCCGGGACAGGGAACCGGGGAGCTGTTTTTT. The encoded protein is CASNDHPGQGTGELFF.

This clonotype was seen repeatedly, ten times or more. The chain carries TRBV7-2 and TRBJ2-4; D unclear. CDR3 length equals 14 residues. Germline-derived CDR1 and CDR2 are SGHTA and FQGNSA. The V end lost 5 bases, the J end lost 7 bases, and 15 bases lay between the germline ends. DNA for the CDR3: TGTGCCAGCAGCCCGGCCCTAGAAGGGAACATTCAGTACTTC. Translated: CASSPALEGNIQYF.

Only a few counts were recorded for this clonotype. One end of the junction fails to match germline, which may point to a read error. This chain links TRBV12-3 or TRBV12-4 with TRBJ2-7, with 13 bases matching TRBD2. The CDR3 spans 13 residues. The CDR3, as DNA: TGTGCCAGCAGTTTAGGCGGACTAGCGGGAGAACTCTTC. Residues: CASSLGGLAGELF.

The sample holds many counts of this clonotype. The J gene is TRBJ1-5, the V gene TRBV12-3 or TRBV12-4, with a weak D call TRBD1 (6 bases). Trimming took 5 bases from V and 3 from J, leaving 11 bases between them. This CDR3 has 14 amino acids. CDR3 amino acids: CASSPTGSNQPQHF. As DNA, the CDR3 is TGTGCCAGCAGTCCGACAGGATCCAATCAGCCCCAGCATTTT.